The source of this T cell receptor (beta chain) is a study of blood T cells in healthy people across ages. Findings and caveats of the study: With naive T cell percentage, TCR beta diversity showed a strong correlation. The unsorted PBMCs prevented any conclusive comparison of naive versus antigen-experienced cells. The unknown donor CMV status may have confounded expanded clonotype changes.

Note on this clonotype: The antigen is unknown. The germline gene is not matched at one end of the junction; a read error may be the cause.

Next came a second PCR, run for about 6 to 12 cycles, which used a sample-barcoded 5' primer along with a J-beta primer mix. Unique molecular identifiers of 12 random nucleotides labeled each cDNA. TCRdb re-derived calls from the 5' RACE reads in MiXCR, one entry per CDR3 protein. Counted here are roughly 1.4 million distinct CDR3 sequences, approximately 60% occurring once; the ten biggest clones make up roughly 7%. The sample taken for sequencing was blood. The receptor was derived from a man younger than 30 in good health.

The CDR3 DNA reads as TGTGCCAGCATCCAAATACAGGGGCTGGGTGAAAAACTGTTTTTT. It yields the protein CASIQIQGLGEKLFF. The chain is built from TRBV4-2 and TRBJ1-4, with 7 bases aligning to TRBD1. Germline V gene lookup returns CDR1 LGHNA and CDR2 YNFKEQ. This CDR3 is 15 amino acids long.